This TCR beta chain appears in the sequencing data of a study of blood T cell repertoires in COVID-19. TCRdb's table, derived via immunoSEQ multiplex PCR, lists solely in-frame clones and lacks some. The sample consists of approximately 240,000 clones, 65% to 85% of them appearing once. The CDR3 extends over 17 amino acids. Germline V gene lookup returns CDR1 SGHAT and CDR2 FQNNGV. V lost 3 bases and J lost 1, with 13 bases in between. The sample taken for sequencing was peripheral blood. The origin of this receptor is a woman aged 25 to 39 with COVID-19, enrolled during active disease. The chain joins TRBV11-2 to TRBJ2-6; D perhaps matches TRBD1 (6 bases). In nucleotides, the CDR3 is TGTGCCAGCAGCTTCAGGGGAAGGGGGTCTGGGGCCAACGTCCTGACTTTC. It encodes CASSFRGRGSGANVLTF.